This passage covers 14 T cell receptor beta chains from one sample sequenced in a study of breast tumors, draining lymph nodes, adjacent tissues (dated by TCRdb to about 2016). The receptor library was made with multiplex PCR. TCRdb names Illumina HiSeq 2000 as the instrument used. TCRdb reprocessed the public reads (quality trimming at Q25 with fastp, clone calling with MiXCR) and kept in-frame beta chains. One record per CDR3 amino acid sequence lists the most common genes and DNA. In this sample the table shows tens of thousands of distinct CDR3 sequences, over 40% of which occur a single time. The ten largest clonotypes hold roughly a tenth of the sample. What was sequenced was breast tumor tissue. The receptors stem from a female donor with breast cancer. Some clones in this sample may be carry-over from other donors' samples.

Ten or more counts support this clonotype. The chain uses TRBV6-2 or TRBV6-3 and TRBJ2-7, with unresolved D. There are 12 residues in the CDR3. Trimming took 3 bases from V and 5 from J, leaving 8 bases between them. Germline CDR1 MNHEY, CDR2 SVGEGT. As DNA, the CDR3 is TGTGCCAGCAGTTATCCCCCCGACGAGCAGTACTTC. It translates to CASSYPPDEQYF.

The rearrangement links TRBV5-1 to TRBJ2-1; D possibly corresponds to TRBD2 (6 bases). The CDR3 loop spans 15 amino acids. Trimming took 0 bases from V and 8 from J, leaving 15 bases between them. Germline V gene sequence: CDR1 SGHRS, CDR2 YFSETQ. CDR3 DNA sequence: TGCGCCAGCAGCTTGGTTTTTGGGGGGAAGGATGAGCAGTTCTTC. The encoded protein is CASSLVFGGKDEQFF. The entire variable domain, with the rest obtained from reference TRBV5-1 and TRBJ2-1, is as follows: KAGVTQTPRYLIKTRGQQVTLSCSPISGHRSVSWYQQTPGQGLQFLFEYFSETQRNKGNFPGRFSGRQFSNSRSEMNVSTLELGDSALYLCASSLVFGGKDEQFFGPGTRLTVL.

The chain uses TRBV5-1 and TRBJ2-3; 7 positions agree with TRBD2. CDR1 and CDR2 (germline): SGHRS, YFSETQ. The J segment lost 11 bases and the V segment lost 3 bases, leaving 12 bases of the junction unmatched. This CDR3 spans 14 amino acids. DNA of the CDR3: TGCGCCAGCAGCTCGGCGGGAGCCTACAATGAGCAGTATTTT. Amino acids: CASSSAGAYNEQYF.

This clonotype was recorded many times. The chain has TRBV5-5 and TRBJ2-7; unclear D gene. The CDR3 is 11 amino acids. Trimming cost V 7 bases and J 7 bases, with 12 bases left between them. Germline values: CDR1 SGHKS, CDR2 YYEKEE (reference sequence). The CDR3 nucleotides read TGTGCCAGCTCGAATTTTGTGGAGCAGTACTTC. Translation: CASSNFVEQYF.

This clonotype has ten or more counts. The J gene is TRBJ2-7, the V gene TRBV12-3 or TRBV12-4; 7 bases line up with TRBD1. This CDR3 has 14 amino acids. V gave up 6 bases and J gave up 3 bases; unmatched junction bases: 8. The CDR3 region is CASRNWDRNYEQYF. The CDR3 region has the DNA TGTGCCAGCAGAAACTGGGACAGAAACTACGAGCAGTACTTC.

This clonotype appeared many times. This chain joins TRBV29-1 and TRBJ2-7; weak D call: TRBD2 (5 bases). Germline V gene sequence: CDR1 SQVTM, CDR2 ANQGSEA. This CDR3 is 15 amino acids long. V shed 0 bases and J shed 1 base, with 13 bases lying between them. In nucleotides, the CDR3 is TGCAGCGTTGAAGAATTACGGGGTTGGTCCTACGAGCAGTACTTC. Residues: CSVEELRGWSYEQYF.

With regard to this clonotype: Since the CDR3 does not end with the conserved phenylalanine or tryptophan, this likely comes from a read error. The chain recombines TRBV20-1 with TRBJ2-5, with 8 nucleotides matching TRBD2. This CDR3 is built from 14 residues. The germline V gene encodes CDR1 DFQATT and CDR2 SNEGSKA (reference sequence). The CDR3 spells CSARLAGGQATQYL. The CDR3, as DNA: TGCAGTGCTCGTTTGGCGGGAGGACAAGCGACCCAGTACCTC.

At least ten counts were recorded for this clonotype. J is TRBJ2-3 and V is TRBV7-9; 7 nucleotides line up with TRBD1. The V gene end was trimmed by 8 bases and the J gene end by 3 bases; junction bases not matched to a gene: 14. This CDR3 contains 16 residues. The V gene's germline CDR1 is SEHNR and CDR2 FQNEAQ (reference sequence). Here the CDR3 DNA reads TGTGCCAGCGGCCCTCCTTGGGACAGTAGTACAGATACGCAGTATTTT. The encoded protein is CASGPPWDSSTDTQYF.

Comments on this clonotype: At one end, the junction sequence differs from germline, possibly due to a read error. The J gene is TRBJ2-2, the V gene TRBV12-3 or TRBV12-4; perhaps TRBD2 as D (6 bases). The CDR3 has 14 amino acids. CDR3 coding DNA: TGTGCCAGCAGTTCGGGGACTGCAGCCGGGGAGCTGTTCTTT. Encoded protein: CASSSGTAAGELFF.

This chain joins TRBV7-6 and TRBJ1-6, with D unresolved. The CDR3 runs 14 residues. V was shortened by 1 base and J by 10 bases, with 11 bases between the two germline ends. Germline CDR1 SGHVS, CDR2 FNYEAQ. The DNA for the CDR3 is TGTGCCAGCAGCTTAGGGGTAGCGGGATCACCCCTCCACTTT. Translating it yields CASSLGVAGSPLHF.

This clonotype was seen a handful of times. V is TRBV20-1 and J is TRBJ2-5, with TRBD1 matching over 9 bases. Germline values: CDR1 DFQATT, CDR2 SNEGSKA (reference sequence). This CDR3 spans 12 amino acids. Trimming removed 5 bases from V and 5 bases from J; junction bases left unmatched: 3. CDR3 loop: CSAHGQGETQYF. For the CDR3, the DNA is TGCAGTGCTCATGGACAGGGGGAGACCCAGTACTTC.

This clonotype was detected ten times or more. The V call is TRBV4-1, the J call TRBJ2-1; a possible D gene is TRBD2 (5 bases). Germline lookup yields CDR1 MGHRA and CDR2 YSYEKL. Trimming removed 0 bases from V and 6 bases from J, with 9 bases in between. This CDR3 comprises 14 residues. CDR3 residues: CASSQEERFNEQFF. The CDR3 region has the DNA TGCGCCAGCAGCCAAGAAGAGCGGTTCAATGAGCAGTTCTTC.

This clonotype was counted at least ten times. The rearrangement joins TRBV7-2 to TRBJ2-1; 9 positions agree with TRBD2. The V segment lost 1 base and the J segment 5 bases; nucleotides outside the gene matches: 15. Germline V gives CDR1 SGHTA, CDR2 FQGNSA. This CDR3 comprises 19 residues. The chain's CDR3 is CASSLVVRISGSFNNEQFF. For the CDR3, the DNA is TGTGCCAGCAGCTTAGTAGTAAGGATTAGCGGGAGTTTCAACAATGAGCAGTTCTTC.

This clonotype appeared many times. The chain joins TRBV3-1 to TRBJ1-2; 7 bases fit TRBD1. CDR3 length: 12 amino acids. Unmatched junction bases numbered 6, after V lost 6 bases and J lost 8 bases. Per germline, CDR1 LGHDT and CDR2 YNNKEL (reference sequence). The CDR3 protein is CASRQTGRGYTF. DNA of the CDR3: TGTGCCAGCAGGCAGACAGGGAGAGGCTACACCTTC.